The entry below describes one T cell receptor beta chain. Its antigen is not identified. These data come from a study of shared clonotypes between healthy human individuals. General study points: Expectations were that clonotype sharing among donors would be affected by sequencing depth.

Assay execution took place at the deep level. Several immunoSEQ plates held equal portions of the genomic DNA taken from each subset. Sequencing was performed on unsorted PBMC DNA using ten immunoSEQ deep assay plates. Profiling relied on immunoSEQ multiplex PCR, and the TCRdb table lists in-frame clones only, not all of them. The sample contains more than 450,000 clones, approximately 79% of which appear only once. Per germline, CDR1 SNHLY and CDR2 FYNNEI. CDR3 length equals 15 residues. V shed 4 bases and J shed 0 bases, with 10 bases lying between them. Sequencing was done on a sample of PBMCs. The receptor was isolated from a woman in her forties in good health. Some clones in this sample may be carry-over from other donors' samples. This chain joins TRBV2 and TRBJ1-3; a weak D match, TRBD1 (6 bases). The CDR3 reads CASSADSISGNTIYF. The CDR3 nucleotides read TGTGCCAGCAGTGCGGACAGTATCTCTGGAAACACCATATATTTT.